A selection of T cell receptor beta chains follows, all from one sample in a study of T cell responses to AZD1222 COVID-19 vaccine. Sequencing used immunoSEQ multiplex PCR; TCRdb keeps in-frame clones, though not all of them. In the table there are around 200,000 clones, roughly 94% of which are singletons. This material consisted of peripheral blood, taken 28 days after the second AZD1222 dose. These receptors originate from an adult who received the AZD1222 COVID-19 vaccine. Both conserved end residues are part of each CDR3. Each record gives: clone size, V gene, D gene, J gene, CDR3 DNA, CDR3 protein. A D gene is named only where the DNA matches it firmly. A row's size may be missing; if present it is once, few, many or a size class.

>NA|TRBV19|TRBD1|TRBJ1-2
TGTGCCAGTAGCTCGACGACAGGGAAATCCAACTATGGCTACACCTTC
CASSSTTGKSNYGYTF
>once|TRBV1|NA|TRBJ2-5
TGCACCAGCCTTATGAGGCGGGGGGCGCAAGAGACCCAGTACTTC
CTSLMRRGAQETQYF
>NA|TRBV19|NA|TRBJ2-4
TGTGCCAGTAGTCCTTCGACACCCGAACTAGCCAAAAACATTCAGTACTTC
CASSPSTPELAKNIQYF
>NA|TRBV30|TRBD2|TRBJ2-3
TGTGCCTGGAGTGGGCGGCGGGAGCCCGCAGATACGCAGTATTTT
CAWSGRREPADTQYF
>NA|TRBV24-1|NA|TRBJ1-1
TGTGCCACCAGTGATAGACAGTCTATTGGGAGTTACACTGAAGCTTTCTTT
CATSDRQSIGSYTEAFF
>once|TRBV29-1|NA|TRBJ2-7
TGCAGCGTTGATTGCTACGAGCAGTACTTC
CSVDCYEQYF
>NA|TRBV14|TRBD1|TRBJ1-1
TGTGCCAGCAGCCAAGCCGGGACAGGGGTGCCGAACACTGAAGCTTTCTTT
CASSQAGTGVPNTEAFF
>NA|TRBV28|NA|TRBJ2-6
TGTGCCAGCAGTTTATGGCCGGTGAGCTCTGGGGCCAACGTCCTGACTTTC
CASSLWPVSSGANVLTF
>once|TRBV4-1|TRBD2|TRBJ2-5
TGCGCCAGCAGCCAACAACCCCCAAGGGCGTCTAGCGGGGGGTTACAAGAGACCCAGTACTTC
CASSQQPPRASSGGLQETQYF
>NA|TRBV23-1|TRBD2|TRBJ2-3
TGCGCCAGCGCCAGGGGGACTAGCGGGGGAAGCACAGATACGCAGTATTTT
CASARGTSGGSTDTQYF
>NA|TRBV9|NA|TRBJ1-1
TGTGCCAGCAGCGTAGGCGGATCGGGGAAAAACACTGAAGCTTTCTTT
CASSVGGSGKNTEAFF
>once|TRBV11-3|NA|TRBJ1-3
TGTGCCAGCAGCCCTCCGGACGGATACTCTGGAAACACCATATATTTT
CASSPPDGYSGNTIYF
>NA|TRBV5-1|NA|TRBJ1-4
TGCGCCAGCAGCTTGCAAAGTCTTAATGAAAAACTGTTTTTT
CASSLQSLNEKLFF
>NA|TRBV11-2|TRBD2|TRBJ2-1
TGTGCCAGCAGTCAAGGACTAGGCTCCTACAATGAGCAGTTCTTC
CASSQGLGSYNEQFF
>NA|TRBV19|TRBD1|TRBJ1-1
TGTGCCAGTAGTGACAGGGGGGAAGCTTTCTTT
CASSDRGEAFF
>NA|TRBV29-1|NA|TRBJ1-4
TGCAGCGCATCAGGGGAAAGTGAGTCGGCAACTAATGAAAAACTGTTTTTT
CSASGESESATNEKLFF
>NA|TRBV6-5|TRBD1|TRBJ1-1
TGTGCCAGCACCACCGGACAGGGGGCTGTCACTGAAGCTTTCTTT
CASTTGQGAVTEAFF
>once|TRBV11-3|NA|TRBJ2-2
TGTGCCAGCAGCTTAAGGCGCATGGGTACTCAAACCGGGGAGCTGTTTTTT
CASSLRRMGTQTGELFF
>NA|TRBV19|NA|TRBJ1-2
TGTGCCAGTAGTATAGGTAGGGCAAACTATGGCTACACCTTC
CASSIGRANYGYTF
>once|TRBV9|NA|TRBJ1-6
TGTGCCAGCAGCGCCACAGCGTATAATTCACCCCTCCACTTT
CASSATAYNSPLHF
>NA|TRBV10-3|NA|TRBJ1-2
TGTGCCATCGGGGGAGGGGAAAGTGGCTACACCTTC
CAIGGGESGYTF
>NA|TRBV7-9|TRBD1|TRBJ1-2
TGTGCCAGCAGCCCTGGAGTAGGACAGGAGTATGGCTACACCTTC
CASSPGVGQEYGYTF
>NA|TRBV13|TRBD1|TRBJ1-3
TGTGCCAGCAGCCCCGGGACAGACTCTGGAAACACCATATATTTT
CASSPGTDSGNTIYF
>NA|TRBV5-1|NA|TRBJ1-6
TGCGCCAGCAGCTTGGTAGGCGGCCAGGGTAGCTCACCCCTCCACTTT
CASSLVGGQGSSPLHF
>NA|TRBV7-3|TRBD2|TRBJ2-1
TGTGCCAGCAGCTCAACTAGCGGGAGGGCCACTGAGCAGTTCTTC
CASSSTSGRATEQFF
>once|TRBV28|NA|TRBJ2-7
TGTGCCAGCAGTGCAGGTAGGGTCCTGGAGCAGTACTTC
CASSAGRVLEQYF
>NA|TRBV19|NA|TRBJ2-7
TGTGCCAGTAGTATCCGACACGACCTCCCCCTCTCCTACGAGCAGTACTTC
CASSIRHDLPLSYEQYF
>NA|TRBV5-1|NA|TRBJ2-5
TGCGCCAGCAGCTTGGCCGAGACCCAGTACTTC
CASSLAETQYF
>NA|TRBV3-1/TRBV3-2|NA|TRBJ2-2
TGTGCCAGCAGCCCCCCGGCCGGGGAGCTGTTTTTT
CASSPPAGELFF
>NA|TRBV30|NA|TRBJ2-3
TGTGCCTGGAGTGTAAACCAAGATACGCAGTATTTT
CAWSVNQDTQYF
>NA|TRBV14|NA|TRBJ2-5
TGTGCCAGCAGCCACACCAGGGAGACCCAGTACTTC
CASSHTRETQYF
>NA|TRBV9|NA|TRBJ2-7
TGTGCCAGCAGCGCCGCAGGGGACGAGCAGTACTTC
CASSAAGDEQYF
>NA|TRBV18|NA|TRBJ1-1
TGTGCCAGCTCCCCAGGGCGGGGGCGATCGCAGAACACTGAAGCTTTCTTT
CASSPGRGRSQNTEAFF
>NA|TRBV4-1|NA|TRBJ1-6
TGCGCCAGCAGCCAAGATCAAGTGGGGAATTCACCCCTCCACTTT
CASSQDQVGNSPLHF
>NA|TRBV4-1|NA|TRBJ1-5
TGCGCCAGCAGCCCCAGCCTACAGGGTCATAGCAATCAGCCCCAGCATTTT
CASSPSLQGHSNQPQHF
>once|TRBV30|NA|TRBJ1-5
TGTGCCTGGAGTCTTGACGGGCCCCAGCATTTT
CAWSLDGPQHF
>once|TRBV29-1|NA|TRBJ1-3
TGCAGCGTTCTCTGGAGCTCTGGAAACACCATATATTTT
CSVLWSSGNTIYF
>NA|TRBV4-3|TRBD2|TRBJ2-2
TGCGCCAGCAGCCAAGAATCTCTCGGACTAGCGGGCACCGGGGAGCTGTTTTTT
CASSQESLGLAGTGELFF
>NA|TRBV18|NA|TRBJ1-4
TGTGCCAGCTCACCTGCGGGGCGAGCAACTAATGAAAAACTGTTTTTT
CASSPAGRATNEKLFF
>NA|TRBV4-3|NA|TRBJ2-6
TGCGCCAGCAGCCAAGACGTCAGCTCTGGGGCCAACGTCCTGACTTTC
CASSQDVSSGANVLTF
>NA|TRBV24-1|TRBD1|TRBJ1-2
TGTGCCACCAGTGAAGATGGACAGGGTAACTATGGCTACACCTTC
CATSEDGQGNYGYTF
>NA|TRBV2|NA|TRBJ2-6
TGTGCCAGCAGTCGAGGTTCAGGGGCCAACGTCCTGACTTTC
CASSRGSGANVLTF
>NA|TRBV19|NA|TRBJ2-1
TGTGCCAGTAGTACCCCAGACAGGGGAGGGGATGAGCAGTTCTTC
CASSTPDRGGDEQFF
>NA|TRBV9|NA|TRBJ2-1
TGTGCCAGCGGAGGCAATGAGCAGTTCTTC
CASGGNEQFF
>NA|TRBV5-1|NA|TRBJ2-1
TGCGCCAGCAGCTTTAAGGGTCGGGAGCAGTTCTTC
CASSFKGREQFF
>NA|TRBV28|TRBD1|TRBJ1-2
TGTGCCAGCAGAAGTCGATCGGGACAGATATATGGCTACACCTTC
CASRSRSGQIYGYTF
>NA|TRBV19|TRBD1|TRBJ1-5
TGTGCCTCCGGACAGGGGGGTCAGCCCCAGCATTTT
CASGQGGQPQHF
>once|TRBV9|TRBD2|TRBJ2-1
TGTGCCAGCAGCGTAAGGGAAGTAGCGGGCTACAATGAGCAGTTCTTC
CASSVREVAGYNEQFF
>NA|TRBV21-1|NA|TRBJ1-4
TGTGCCACAAAAAACGGACTGGCTAATGAAAAACTGTTTTTT
CATKNGLANEKLFF
>NA|TRBV3-1/TRBV3-2|NA|TRBJ1-1
TGTGCCAGCAGCCAAGCAGGGTTGGGAACTGAAGCTTTCTTT
CASSQAGLGTEAFF
>NA|TRBV5-4|TRBD2|TRBJ2-1
TGTGCCAGCAGCTTGGAGATCGGGACTAACAATGAGCAGTTCTTC
CASSLEIGTNNEQFF
>once|TRBV5-1|TRBD2|TRBJ2-3
TGCGCCAGCAGCTTGGAAAGGCTAGCGGGGGGGACTGGAGATACGCAGTATTTT
CASSLERLAGGTGDTQYF
>NA|TRBV27|NA|TRBJ1-5
TGTGCCAGCAGTTTAAGGGCAGCCGGCCGCTTTTCTAGCAATCAGCCCCAGCATTTT
CASSLRAAGRFSSNQPQHF
>NA|TRBV6-2/TRBV6-3|TRBD2|TRBJ2-7
TGTGCCAGCAGTACTAGCGGGGATGACTACGAGCAGTACTTC
CASSTSGDDYEQYF